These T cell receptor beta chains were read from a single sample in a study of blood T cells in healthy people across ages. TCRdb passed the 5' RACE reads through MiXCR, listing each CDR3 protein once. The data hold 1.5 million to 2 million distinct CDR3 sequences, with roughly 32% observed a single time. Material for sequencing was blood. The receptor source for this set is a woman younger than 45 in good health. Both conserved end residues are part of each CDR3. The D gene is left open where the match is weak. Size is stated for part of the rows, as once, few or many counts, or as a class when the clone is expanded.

cdr3_aa: CASGTSGKDTQYF
cdr3_nt: TGTGCCAGCGGGACTAGCGGGAAAGATACGCAGTATTTT
clone_size: NA
cdr3_length: 13
v_call: TRBV7-8
j_call: TRBJ2-3
d_call: TRBD2

cdr3_aa: CASRRDRVSGYTF
cdr3_nt: TGTGCCAGCAGGAGGGACAGGGTTAGCGGCTACACCTTC
clone_size: NA
cdr3_length: 13
v_call: TRBV6-1
j_call: TRBJ1-2
d_call: TRBD1

cdr3_aa: CSVAGGGIYEQYF
cdr3_nt: TGCAGCGTTGCCGGTGGAGGGATCTACGAGCAGTACTTC
clone_size: NA
cdr3_length: 13
v_call: TRBV29-1
j_call: TRBJ2-7
d_call: NA

cdr3_aa: CARGRLTQETQYF
cdr3_nt: TGTGCTAGGGGTCGACTAACACAAGAGACCCAGTACTTC
clone_size: NA
cdr3_length: 13
v_call: TRBV12-5
j_call: TRBJ2-5
d_call: NA

cdr3_aa: CSARPPSQGAKYGYTF
cdr3_nt: TGCAGTGCTAGACCCCCTTCACAGGGGGCTAAGTATGGCTACACCTTC
clone_size: NA
cdr3_length: 16
v_call: TRBV20-1
j_call: TRBJ1-2
d_call: TRBD1

cdr3_aa: CASSRQGGGGELFF
cdr3_nt: TGTGCCAGCAGTCGACAGGGGGGTGGCGGGGAGCTGTTTTTT
clone_size: few
cdr3_length: 14
v_call: TRBV28
j_call: TRBJ2-2
d_call: TRBD1

cdr3_aa: CASSAPGLAGFTRSYEQYF
cdr3_nt: TGTGCCAGCAGTGCGCCGGGACTAGCGGGATTTACCAGGTCCTACGAGCAGTACTTC
clone_size: NA
cdr3_length: 19
v_call: TRBV6-2/TRBV6-3
j_call: TRBJ2-7
d_call: TRBD2

cdr3_aa: CASSVGTGGLYGYTF
cdr3_nt: TGTGCCAGCAGCGTTGGGACAGGGGGGCTTTATGGCTACACCTTC
clone_size: many
cdr3_length: 15
v_call: TRBV7-2
j_call: TRBJ1-2
d_call: TRBD1

cdr3_aa: CASSVGQGGYEQYF
cdr3_nt: TGCGCCAGCAGCGTGGGACAGGGGGGTTACGAGCAGTACTTC
clone_size: many
cdr3_length: 14
v_call: TRBV9
j_call: TRBJ2-7
d_call: TRBD1

cdr3_aa: CASSSQADPYNEQFF
cdr3_nt: TGCGCCAGCAGCTCTCAAGCGGACCCCTACAATGAGCAGTTCTTC
clone_size: NA
cdr3_length: 15
v_call: TRBV5-1
j_call: TRBJ2-1
d_call: NA

cdr3_aa: CAGRVRESYGYTF
cdr3_nt: TGTGCCGGCAGGGTCAGGGAATCCTATGGCTACACCTTC
clone_size: once
cdr3_length: 13
v_call: TRBV6-5
j_call: TRBJ1-2
d_call: NA

cdr3_aa: CASSGADRAHGAFF
cdr3_nt: TGTGCCAGCAGTGGAGCGGACCGGGCCCATGGCGCTTTCTTT
clone_size: NA
cdr3_length: 14
v_call: TRBV6-1
j_call: TRBJ1-1
d_call: NA

cdr3_aa: CASSPRPGERVNEQFF
cdr3_nt: TGTGCCAGCAGCCCGCGGCCGGGGGAGAGGGTCAATGAGCAGTTCTTC
clone_size: NA
cdr3_length: 16
v_call: TRBV7-9
j_call: TRBJ2-1
d_call: NA

cdr3_aa: CASSTSTGGNGANVLTF
cdr3_nt: TGTGCCAGCAGCACCTCGACAGGGGGCAATGGGGCCAACGTCCTGACTTTC
clone_size: many
cdr3_length: 17
v_call: TRBV13
j_call: TRBJ2-6
d_call: TRBD1

cdr3_aa: CASKRTGPYEQYF
cdr3_nt: TGTGCCAGCAAACGGACAGGGCCCTACGAGCAGTACTTC
clone_size: NA
cdr3_length: 13
v_call: TRBV6-2/TRBV6-3
j_call: TRBJ2-7
d_call: TRBD1

cdr3_aa: CSAPTGGVVTEQYF
cdr3_nt: TGCAGTGCGCCGACAGGGGGCGTGGTCACCGAGCAGTACTTC
clone_size: many
cdr3_length: 14
v_call: TRBV20-1
j_call: TRBJ2-7
d_call: TRBD1

cdr3_aa: CASSFSRGKIYNEQFF
cdr3_nt: TGTGCCAGCAGCTTTAGCCGCGGGAAGATCTACAATGAGCAGTTCTTC
clone_size: many
cdr3_length: 16
v_call: TRBV3-1
j_call: TRBJ2-1
d_call: NA

cdr3_aa: CASSLGGGALDEQYF
cdr3_nt: TGTGCCAGCAGTTTGGGCGGGGGGGCGTTGGATGAGCAGTACTTC
clone_size: NA
cdr3_length: 15
v_call: TRBV12-3/TRBV12-4
j_call: TRBJ2-5
d_call: TRBD2

cdr3_aa: CASSQDVPTGGVQYF
cdr3_nt: TGTGCCAGCAGCCAAGATGTACCTACGGGCGGTGTGCAGTACTTC
clone_size: few
cdr3_length: 15
v_call: TRBV3-1
j_call: TRBJ2-7
d_call: NA

cdr3_aa: CAGGQGDHGYTF
cdr3_nt: TGTGCCGGAGGACAGGGGGACCATGGCTACACCTTC
clone_size: few
cdr3_length: 12
v_call: TRBV10-3
j_call: TRBJ1-2
d_call: TRBD1

cdr3_aa: CASSHAWDSSYGYTF
cdr3_nt: TGTGCCAGCAGCCACGCCTGGGACAGTTCCTATGGCTACACCTTC
clone_size: few
cdr3_length: 15
v_call: TRBV9
j_call: TRBJ1-2
d_call: TRBD1

cdr3_aa: CASRGTGKDYGYTF
cdr3_nt: TGTGCCAGCAGGGGAACAGGGAAGGACTATGGCTACACCTTC
clone_size: NA
cdr3_length: 14
v_call: TRBV6-1
j_call: TRBJ1-2
d_call: NA

cdr3_aa: CASSLGTSGFYEQYF
cdr3_nt: TGTGCCAGCAGTCTTGGGACTAGCGGCTTCTACGAGCAGTACTTC
clone_size: many
cdr3_length: 15
v_call: TRBV12-3/TRBV12-4
j_call: TRBJ2-7
d_call: TRBD2

cdr3_aa: CASSLTDRGEQFF
cdr3_nt: TGTGCCAGCAGCTTAACGGACAGGGGGGAGCAGTTCTTC
clone_size: NA
cdr3_length: 13
v_call: TRBV7-3
j_call: TRBJ2-1
d_call: TRBD1

cdr3_aa: CASSFWRQENTEAFF
cdr3_nt: TGTGCCAGCAGCTTCTGGAGACAGGAGAACACTGAAGCTTTCTTT
clone_size: NA
cdr3_length: 15
v_call: TRBV5-6
j_call: TRBJ1-1
d_call: NA

cdr3_aa: CAGQAGVKTQYF
cdr3_nt: TGTGCCGGGCAAGCGGGAGTTAAGACCCAGTACTTC
clone_size: few
cdr3_length: 12
v_call: TRBV25-1
j_call: TRBJ2-5
d_call: TRBD2

cdr3_aa: CASSQDLGGQPQHF
cdr3_nt: TGCGCCAGCAGCCAAGATTTGGGGGGGCAGCCCCAGCATTTT
clone_size: NA
cdr3_length: 14
v_call: TRBV4-1
j_call: TRBJ1-5
d_call: NA

cdr3_aa: CASSAVGLPGPTDTQYF
cdr3_nt: TGTGCCAGCAGCGCAGTGGGCCTGCCGGGGCCCACAGATACGCAGTATTTT
clone_size: NA
cdr3_length: 17
v_call: TRBV7-2
j_call: TRBJ2-3
d_call: NA

cdr3_aa: CASSSASGRTTDTQYF
cdr3_nt: TGCGCCAGCAGCTCAGCTAGCGGGAGGACCACAGATACGCAGTATTTT
clone_size: NA
cdr3_length: 16
v_call: TRBV5-1
j_call: TRBJ2-3
d_call: TRBD2